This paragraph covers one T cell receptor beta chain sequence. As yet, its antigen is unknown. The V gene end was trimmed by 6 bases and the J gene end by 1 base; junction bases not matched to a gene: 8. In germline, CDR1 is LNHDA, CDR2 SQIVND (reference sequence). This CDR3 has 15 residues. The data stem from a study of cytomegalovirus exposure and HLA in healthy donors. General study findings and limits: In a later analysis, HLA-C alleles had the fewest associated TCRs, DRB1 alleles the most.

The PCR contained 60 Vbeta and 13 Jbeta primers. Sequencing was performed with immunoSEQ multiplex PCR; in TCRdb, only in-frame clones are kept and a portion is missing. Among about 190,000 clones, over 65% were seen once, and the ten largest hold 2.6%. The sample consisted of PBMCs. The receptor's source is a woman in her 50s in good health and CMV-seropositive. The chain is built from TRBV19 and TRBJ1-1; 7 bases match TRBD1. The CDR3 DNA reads TGTGCCAGTAGGACCGGGACAGCTGAGAACACTGAAGCTTTCTTT. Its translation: CASRTGTAENTEAFF.